The clone carrying this TCR beta chain was recorded a few times. The CDR3 has 14 amino acids. The germline gives CDR1 SGHTA, CDR2 FQGNSA. Deletions cut 5 bases from V and 4 bases from J, with 11 bases between. Expressed TCRB transcripts were sequenced, since all the RNA that had been isolated was reverse transcribed. TCRdb's table, derived via immunoSEQ multiplex PCR, lists solely in-frame clones and lacks some. Of under 250,000 clones listed, approximately 10% are singletons. About 110 mL of blood, on average, came from one heparinised draw per donor. Sorting of CD4+ naive, central memory, regulatory and stem cell-like memory cells was performed via CD45RO/CCR7/CD25/CD127/CD95/CD27. The sample comes from a study of beta chain features in type 1 diabetes.

This TCR was sampled from a young man in good health. The material sequenced was central memory CD4+ T cells from blood. The chain is built from TRBV7-2 and TRBJ2-2; weak D call: TRBD2 (6 bases). Here the CDR3 reads CASSAGTSTGELFF. CDR3 coding DNA: TGTGCCAGCAGCGCCGGGACTTCCACCGGGGAGCTGTTTTTT.